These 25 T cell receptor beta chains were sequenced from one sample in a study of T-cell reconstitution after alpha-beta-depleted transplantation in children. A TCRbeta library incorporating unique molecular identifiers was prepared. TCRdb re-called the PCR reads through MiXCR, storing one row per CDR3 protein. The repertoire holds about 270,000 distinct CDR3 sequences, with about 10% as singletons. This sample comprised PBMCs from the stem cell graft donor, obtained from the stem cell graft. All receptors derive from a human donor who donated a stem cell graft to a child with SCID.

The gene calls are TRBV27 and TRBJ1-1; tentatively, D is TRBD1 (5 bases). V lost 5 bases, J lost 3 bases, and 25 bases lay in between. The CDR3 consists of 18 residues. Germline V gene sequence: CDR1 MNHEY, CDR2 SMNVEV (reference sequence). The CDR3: CASSLSAGTLGADTEAFF. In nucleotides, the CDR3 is TGTGCCAGCAGTCTGTCGGCAGGGACCCTAGGGGCAGACACTGAAGCTTTCTTT.

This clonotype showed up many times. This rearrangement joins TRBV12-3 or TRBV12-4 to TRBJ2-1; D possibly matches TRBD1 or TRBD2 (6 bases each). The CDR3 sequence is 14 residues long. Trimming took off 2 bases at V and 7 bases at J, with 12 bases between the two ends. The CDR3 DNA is TGTGCCAGCAGTTTAAGGTTAGGGGGGAATGAGCAGTTCTTC. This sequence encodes CASSLRLGGNEQFF.

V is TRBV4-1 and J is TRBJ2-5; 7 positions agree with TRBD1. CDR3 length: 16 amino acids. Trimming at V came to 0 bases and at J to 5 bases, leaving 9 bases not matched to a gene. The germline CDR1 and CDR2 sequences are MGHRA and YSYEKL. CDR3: CASSQDWDSTAETQYF. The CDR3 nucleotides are TGCGCCAGCAGCCAAGATTGGGACAGCACGGCGGAGACCCAGTACTTC.

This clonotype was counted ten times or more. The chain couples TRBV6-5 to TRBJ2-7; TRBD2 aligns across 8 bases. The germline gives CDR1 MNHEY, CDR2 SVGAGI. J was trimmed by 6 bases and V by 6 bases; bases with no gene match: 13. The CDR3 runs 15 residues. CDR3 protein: CASSLKTGGAGEQYF. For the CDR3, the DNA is TGTGCCAGCAGCCTCAAAACGGGGGGGGCCGGCGAGCAGTACTTC.

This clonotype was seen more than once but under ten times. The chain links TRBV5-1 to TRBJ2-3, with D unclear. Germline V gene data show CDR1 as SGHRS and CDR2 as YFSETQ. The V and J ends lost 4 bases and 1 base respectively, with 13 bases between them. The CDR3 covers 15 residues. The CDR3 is CASSPRVDGTDTQYF. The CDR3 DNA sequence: TGCGCCAGCAGCCCCCGGGTTGATGGCACAGATACGCAGTATTTT.

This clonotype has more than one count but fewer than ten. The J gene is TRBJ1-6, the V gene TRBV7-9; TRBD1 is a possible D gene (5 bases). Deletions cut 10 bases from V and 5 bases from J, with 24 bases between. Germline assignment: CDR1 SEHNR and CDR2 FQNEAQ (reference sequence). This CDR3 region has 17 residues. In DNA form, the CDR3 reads TGTGCCATCCCCTTTGGGGGTTCAAAGTACAATAATTCACCCCTCCACTTT. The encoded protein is CAIPFGGSKYNNSPLHF.

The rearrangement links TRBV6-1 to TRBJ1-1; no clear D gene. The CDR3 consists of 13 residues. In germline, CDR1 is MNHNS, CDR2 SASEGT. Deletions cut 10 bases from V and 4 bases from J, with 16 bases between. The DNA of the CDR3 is TGTGCCATCTGGGGTAGGTGGGGCACTGAAGCTTTCTTT. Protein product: CAIWGRWGTEAFF.

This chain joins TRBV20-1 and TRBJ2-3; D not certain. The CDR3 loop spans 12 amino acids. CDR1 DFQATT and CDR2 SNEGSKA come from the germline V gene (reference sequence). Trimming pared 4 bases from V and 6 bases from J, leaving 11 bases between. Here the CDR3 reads CSATLDSDTQYF. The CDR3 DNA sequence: TGCAGTGCTACTTTAGATAGTGATACGCAGTATTTT.

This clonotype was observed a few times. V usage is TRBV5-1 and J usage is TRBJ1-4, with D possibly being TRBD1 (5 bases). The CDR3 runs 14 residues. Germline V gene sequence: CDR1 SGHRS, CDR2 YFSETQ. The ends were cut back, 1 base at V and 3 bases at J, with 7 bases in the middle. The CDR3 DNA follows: TGCGCCAGCAGCTTGTGGGGGGCTAATGAAAAACTGTTTTTT. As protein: CASSLWGANEKLFF.

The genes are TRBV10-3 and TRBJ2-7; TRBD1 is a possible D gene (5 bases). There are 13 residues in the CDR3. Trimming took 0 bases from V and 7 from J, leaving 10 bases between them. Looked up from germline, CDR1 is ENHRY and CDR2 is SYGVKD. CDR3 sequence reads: CAISESTAWEQYF. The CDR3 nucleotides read TGTGCCATCAGTGAGTCGACAGCATGGGAGCAGTACTTC.

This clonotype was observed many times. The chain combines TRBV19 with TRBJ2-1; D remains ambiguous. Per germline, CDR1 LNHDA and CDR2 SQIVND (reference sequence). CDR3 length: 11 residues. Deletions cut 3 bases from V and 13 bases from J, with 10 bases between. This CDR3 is CASSIGLKQFF. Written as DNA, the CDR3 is TGTGCCAGTAGTATTGGTCTGAAACAGTTCTTC.

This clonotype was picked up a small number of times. The CDR3 nucleotides read TGTGCCAGCAGTGTACCCCCGGGACTAGCGGGGGGGCACGTTTCCTACAATGAGCAGTTCTTC. This encodes CASSVPPGLAGGHVSYNEQFF. J is TRBJ2-1 and V is TRBV2; 16 bases map to TRBD2. In germline, CDR1 is SNHLY, CDR2 FYNNEI. This CDR3 comprises 21 residues. V was clipped by 4 bases and J by 1 base; unmatched bases: 13.

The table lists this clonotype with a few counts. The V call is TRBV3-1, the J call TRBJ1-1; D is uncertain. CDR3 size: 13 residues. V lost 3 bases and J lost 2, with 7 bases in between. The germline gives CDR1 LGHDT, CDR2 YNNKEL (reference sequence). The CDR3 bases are TGTGCCAGCAGCCACAGAACCAACACTGAAGCTTTCTTT. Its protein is CASSHRTNTEAFF.

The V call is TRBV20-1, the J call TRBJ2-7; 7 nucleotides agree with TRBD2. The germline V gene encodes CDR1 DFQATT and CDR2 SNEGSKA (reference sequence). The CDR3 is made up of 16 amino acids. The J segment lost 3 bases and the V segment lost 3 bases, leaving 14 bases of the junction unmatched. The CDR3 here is CSASTSNRGVSYEQYF. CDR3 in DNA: TGCAGTGCTAGCACATCTAATCGGGGGGTTAGCTACGAGCAGTACTTC.

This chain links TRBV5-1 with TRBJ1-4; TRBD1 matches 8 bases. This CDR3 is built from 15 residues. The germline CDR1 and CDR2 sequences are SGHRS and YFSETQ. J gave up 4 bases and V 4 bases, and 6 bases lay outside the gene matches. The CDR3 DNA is TGCGCCAGCAGCCCCGGACAGGGTGGTAATGAAAAACTGTTTTTT. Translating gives CASSPGQGGNEKLFF.

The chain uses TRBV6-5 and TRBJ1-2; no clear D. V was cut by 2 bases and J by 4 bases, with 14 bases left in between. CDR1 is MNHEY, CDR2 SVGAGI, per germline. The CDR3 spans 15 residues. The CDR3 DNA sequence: TGTGCCAGCAGTTACCGGTCCGCCTCCCCCTATGGCTACACCTTC. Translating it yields CASSYRSASPYGYTF.

The CDR3 coding sequence is TGCGCCAGCAGCTTCAGACAAGAAAACAATGAGCAGTTCTTC. This gives the protein CASSFRQENNEQFF. This chain links TRBV5-1 with TRBJ2-1; D is undetermined. CDR3 length equals 14 residues. V lost 2 bases and J lost 5, with 11 bases in between. Per germline, CDR1 SGHRS and CDR2 YFSETQ.

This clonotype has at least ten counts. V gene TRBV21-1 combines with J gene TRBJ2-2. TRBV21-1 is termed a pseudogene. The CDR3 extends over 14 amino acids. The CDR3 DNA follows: TGTGCCAGCAGCTGGGGTTTAAACACCGGGGAGCTGTTTTTT. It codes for CASSWGLNTGELFF.

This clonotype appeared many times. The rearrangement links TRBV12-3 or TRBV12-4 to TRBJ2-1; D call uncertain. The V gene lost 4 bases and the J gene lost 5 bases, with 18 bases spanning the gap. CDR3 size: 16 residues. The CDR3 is CASSYPLIGRNNEQFF. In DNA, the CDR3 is TGTGCCAGCAGTTACCCCTTAATCGGTAGAAACAATGAGCAGTTCTTC.

The chain's CDR3 is CASSPAWVAGSTDTQYF. CDR3 DNA sequence: TGTGCCAGCAGCCCGGCTTGGGTAGCGGGAAGCACAGATACGCAGTATTTT. The chain links TRBV9 to TRBJ2-3; TRBD2 matches 8 bases. CDR1 SGDLS and CDR2 YYNGEE come from the germline V gene. The CDR3 consists of 17 residues. Trimming cost V 4 bases and J 0 bases; bases outside gene matches: 10.

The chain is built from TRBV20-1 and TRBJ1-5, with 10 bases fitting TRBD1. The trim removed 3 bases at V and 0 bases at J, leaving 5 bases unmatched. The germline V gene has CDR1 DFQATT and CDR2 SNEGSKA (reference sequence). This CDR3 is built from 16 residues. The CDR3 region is CSARGTGDTSNQPQHF. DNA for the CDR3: TGCAGTGCTAGGGGGACAGGGGACACTAGCAATCAGCCCCAGCATTTT.

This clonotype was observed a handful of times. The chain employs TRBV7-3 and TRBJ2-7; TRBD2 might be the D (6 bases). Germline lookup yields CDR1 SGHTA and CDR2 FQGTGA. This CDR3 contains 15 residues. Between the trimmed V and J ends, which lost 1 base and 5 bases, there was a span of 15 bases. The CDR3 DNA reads TGTGCCAGCAGCTTAAGAGGGAGGCAGGAGGACGAGCAGTACTTC. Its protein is CASSLRGRQEDEQYF.

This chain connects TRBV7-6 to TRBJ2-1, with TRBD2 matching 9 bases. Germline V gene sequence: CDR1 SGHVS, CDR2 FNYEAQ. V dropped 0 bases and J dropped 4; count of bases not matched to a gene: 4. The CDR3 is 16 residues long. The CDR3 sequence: CASSLAERGEYNEQFF. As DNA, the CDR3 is TGTGCCAGCAGCTTAGCTGAGCGGGGGGAATACAATGAGCAGTTCTTC.

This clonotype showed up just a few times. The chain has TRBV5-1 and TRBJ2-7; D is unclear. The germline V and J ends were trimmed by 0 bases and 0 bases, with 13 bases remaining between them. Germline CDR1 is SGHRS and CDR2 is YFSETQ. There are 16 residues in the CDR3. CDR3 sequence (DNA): TGCGCCAGCAGCTTGGCCCTCCGGTTAGGCTCCTACGAGCAGTACTTC. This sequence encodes CASSLALRLGSYEQYF.

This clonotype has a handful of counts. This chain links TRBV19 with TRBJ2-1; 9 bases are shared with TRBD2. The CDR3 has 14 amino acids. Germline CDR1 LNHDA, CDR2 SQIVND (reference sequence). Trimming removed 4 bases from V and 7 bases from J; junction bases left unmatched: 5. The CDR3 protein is CASSRGTSLNEQFF. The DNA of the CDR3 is TGTGCCAGTAGTAGGGGGACTAGCTTAAATGAGCAGTTCTTC. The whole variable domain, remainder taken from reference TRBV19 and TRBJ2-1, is DGGITQSPKYLFRKEGQNVTLSCEQNLNHDAMYWYRQDPGQGLRLIYYSQIVNDFQKGDIAEGYSVSREKKESFPLTVTSAQKNPTAFYLCASSRGTSLNEQFFGPGTRLTVL.